The 22 T cell receptor beta chains in this list originate from one sample, sequenced in a study of T cell responses to AZD1222 COVID-19 vaccine. This table comes from immunoSEQ multiplex PCR, and its TCRdb copy is limited to in-frame clones, with some not included. The sample includes about 130,000 clones, about 92% of them seen just once. The specimen was peripheral blood, collected on day 0 of AZD1222 vaccination. Receptors were obtained from an adult in good health.

This chain links TRBV14 with TRBJ2-3; weak D call: TRBD1 (6 bases). Germline loops: CDR1 SGHDN, CDR2 FVKESK. The CDR3 extends over 15 amino acids. V was trimmed by 0 bases and J by 7 bases, leaving 14 bases between them. The CDR3 nucleotides read TGTGCCAGCAGCCAAGAAAGGATTCAGGGGCATACGCAGTATTTT. It translates to CASSQERIQGHTQYF.

The rearrangement links TRBV7-3 to TRBJ2-1; 10 nucleotides match TRBD1. V shed 4 bases, J shed 6 bases, and the junction held 9 bases outside the gene matches. Germline CDR1 reads SGHTA; CDR2 reads FQGTGA. The CDR3 spans 16 residues. DNA of the CDR3: TGTGCCAGCAGCTCTGGACAGGGGGGGCAATTCAATGAGCAGTTCTTC. The encoded protein is CASSSGQGGQFNEQFF.

V is TRBV5-6 and J is TRBJ2-5, with TRBD1 as a possible D gene (6 bases). The CDR3 extends over 13 amino acids. Per germline, CDR1 SGHDT and CDR2 YYEEEE. Trimming pared 1 base from V and 3 bases from J, leaving 7 bases between. The CDR3 protein is CASSLSGEETQYF. The CDR3 DNA sequence: TGTGCCAGCAGCTTGTCAGGGGAAGAGACCCAGTACTTC.

The V gene is TRBV30, the J gene TRBJ1-6; a possible D gene is TRBD1 (5 bases). Germline V lookup: CDR1 GTSNPN, CDR2 SVGIG (reference sequence). The CDR3 contains 13 residues. Trimming pared 1 base from V and 5 bases from J, leaving 6 bases between. The CDR3 nucleotides read TGTGCCTGGAGTGGACAGAATAATTCACCCCTCCACTTT. It yields the protein CAWSGQNNSPLHF.

The chain combines TRBV18 with TRBJ2-1, with 10 bases matching TRBD2. The junction had 9 bases not matched to a gene; V was cut back by 4 bases and J by 9 bases. CDR1 and CDR2 (germline): KGHSH, LQKENI. This CDR3 spans 15 amino acids. CDR3 protein: CASSLQRGGSGEQFF. The CDR3 DNA is TGTGCCAGCTCACTTCAGCGGGGGGGCTCCGGTGAGCAGTTCTTC.

The CDR3 region has the DNA TGCGCCAGCAGCCCCAGCGCGAACACTGAAGCTTTCTTT. Translation gives CASSPSANTEAFF. This chain joins TRBV4-3 and TRBJ1-1, with D unclear. There are 13 residues in the CDR3. CDR1 and CDR2 (germline): LGHNA, YSLEER. Trimming took 4 bases from V and 1 from J, leaving 7 bases between them.

The chain employs TRBV5-1 and TRBJ1-1, with TRBD1 identical over 8 bases. Germline values: CDR1 SGHRS, CDR2 YFSETQ. The CDR3 is made up of 14 amino acids. Germline trimming cut 4 bases from V and 6 bases from J; bases unmatched to any gene: 8. CDR3 residues: CASSPGQGGSEAFF. DNA for the CDR3: TGCGCCAGCAGCCCAGGACAGGGAGGGTCTGAAGCTTTCTTT. Supplemented by reference TRBV5-1 and TRBJ1-1, the full variable domain reads KAGVTQTPRYLIKTRGQQVTLSCSPISGHRSVSWYQQTPGQGLQFLFEYFSETQRNKGNFPGRFSGRQFSNSRSEMNVSTLELGDSALYLCASSPGQGGSEAFFGQGTRLTVV.

The chain has TRBV7-9 and TRBJ2-1; 13 nucleotides line up with TRBD2. CDR1 and CDR2 (germline): SEHNR, FQNEAQ (reference sequence). With V trimmed by 0 bases and J by 12 bases, 5 bases remained unmatched. The length of the CDR3 is 15 residues. The CDR3 loop reads CASSLARRLAGGQFF. The CDR3 DNA reads as TGTGCCAGCAGCTTAGCGCGAAGACTAGCGGGGGGGCAGTTCTTC.

Points on this clone: One end of the junction is discordant with germline, which a read error may explain. J is TRBJ2-3 and V is TRBV3-1 (or the pseudogene TRBV3-2), with 13 nucleotides matching TRBD2. CDR1 and CDR2 from the germline V gene are LGHDT and YNNKEL (reference sequence). CDR3 length: 15 amino acids. The CDR3 spells CASTQLAGGPDTQYF. In DNA, the CDR3 is TGTGCCAGCACCCAACTAGCGGGGGGGCCAGATACGCAGTATTTT.

As DNA, the CDR3 is TGTGCCAGCACCCCAGCGGGGGACCTCACAGATACGCAGTATTTT. This gives the protein CASTPAGDLTDTQYF. The rearrangement links TRBV6-5 to TRBJ2-3; 8 nucleotides match TRBD2. J gave up 2 bases and V 7 bases, and 8 bases lay outside the gene matches. The CDR3 totals 15 residues. Germline V gene lookup returns CDR1 MNHEY and CDR2 SVGAGI.

V usage is TRBV5-1 and J usage is TRBJ1-2, with a weak D call TRBD1 (5 bases). CDR3 length: 16 residues. The germline V gene has CDR1 SGHRS and CDR2 YFSETQ. V lost 4 bases and J 1 base, leaving 17 bases between the germline ends. The CDR3 nucleotides are TGCGCCAGCAGCCTAAATCCAGGGCTTAGTAACTATGGCTACACCTTC. It encodes CASSLNPGLSNYGYTF.

This rearrangement joins TRBV10-3 to TRBJ1-1; D remains unclear. The germline V gene has CDR1 ENHRY and CDR2 SYGVKD. The V gene lost 4 bases and the J gene lost 1 base, with 4 bases spanning the gap. The CDR3 has 12 amino acids. CDR3 nucleotide sequence: TGTGCCATCAGTGTCGGGAACACTGAAGCTTTCTTT. It codes for CAISVGNTEAFF.

The chain combines TRBV19 with TRBJ2-7, with TRBD1 matching 10 bases. Germline loops: CDR1 LNHDA, CDR2 SQIVND (reference sequence). There are 20 residues in the CDR3. Trimming at V came to 5 bases and at J to 2 bases, leaving 21 bases not matched to a gene. CDR3 sequence (DNA): TGTGCCAGTAGTCCGCTAAGGGGGACAGGGGACCTTATGGGGACCTACGAGCAGTACTTC. Its protein product is CASSPLRGTGDLMGTYEQYF. The full variable domain, its missing parts supplied by reference TRBV19 and TRBJ2-7, is DGGITQSPKYLFRKEGQNVTLSCEQNLNHDAMYWYRQDPGQGLRLIYYSQIVNDFQKGDIAEGYSVSREKKESFPLTVTSAQKNPTAFYLCASSPLRGTGDLMGTYEQYFGPGTRLTVT.

This chain uses TRBV4-3 with TRBJ2-4; 10 nucleotides agree with TRBD1. Germline values: CDR1 LGHNA, CDR2 YSLEER. The CDR3 spans 16 residues. V gave up 7 bases and J gave up 0 bases; unmatched junction bases: 6. Written as DNA, the CDR3 is TGCGCCAGCAACAGGGGACAGGGGTTAGCCAAAAACATTCAGTACTTC. Its translation is CASNRGQGLAKNIQYF.

This clone was detected once. The chain is built from TRBV28 and TRBJ1-6; 10 positions agree with TRBD1. J lost 5 bases, V lost 5 bases, and 6 bases had no gene match. Germline CDR1 MDHEN, CDR2 SYDVKM. The CDR3 consists of 16 residues. CDR3 DNA sequence: TGTGCCAGCAGTGTCGCGACAGGGGGCGATAATTCACCCCTCCACTTT. Translated, it gives CASSVATGGDNSPLHF.

V and J are TRBV15 and TRBJ1-3; TRBD1 might be the D (5 bases). V was clipped by 6 bases and J by 3 bases, with 15 bases between them. Germline lookup yields CDR1 LNHNV and CDR2 YYDKDF (reference sequence). The CDR3 runs to 15 residues. For the CDR3, the DNA is TGTGCCACCAGGGCACATAGGGGCGGTGGAAACACCATATATTTT. Protein: CATRAHRGGGNTIYF.

The V gene is TRBV2, the J gene TRBJ2-5; D may be TRBD1 or TRBD2 (7 bases each). Germline-derived CDR1 and CDR2 are SNHLY and FYNNEI. V lost 4 bases and J lost 5, with 20 bases in between. The CDR3 contains 16 residues. The CDR3 spells CASSVMGRGHGETQYF. The CDR3 region has the DNA TGTGCCAGCAGTGTAATGGGGAGGGGGCACGGGGAGACCCAGTACTTC.

The chain has TRBV6-5 and TRBJ1-2, with a tentative D call TRBD1 (5 bases). The germline V gene has CDR1 MNHEY and CDR2 SVGAGI. This CDR3 has 14 amino acids. Trimming took 2 bases from V and 4 from J, leaving 11 bases between them. The CDR3 protein is CASSYGGGSYGYTF. Written as DNA, the CDR3 is TGTGCCAGCAGTTACGGTGGGGGGTCCTATGGCTACACCTTC.

The chain couples TRBV15 to TRBJ1-2, with D unclear. Germline V lookup: CDR1 LNHNV, CDR2 YYDKDF (reference sequence). This CDR3 contains 14 residues. V lost 0 bases, J lost 4 bases, and 9 bases lay in between. CDR3 nucleotide sequence: TGTGCCACCAGCAGAGATCGTCGCCGCTATGGCTACACCTTC. It yields the protein CATSRDRRRYGYTF.

The genes are TRBV5-1 and TRBJ1-5; D might be TRBD1 (5 bases). The germline V and J ends were trimmed by 2 bases and 6 bases, with 12 bases remaining between them. Germline V CDR1 and CDR2: SGHRS, YFSETQ. CDR3 length: 14 amino acids. CDR3 protein: CASSFEGRGQPQHF. CDR3 in DNA: TGCGCCAGCAGCTTTGAGGGACGGGGTCAGCCCCAGCATTTT.

V gene TRBV4-3 combines with J gene TRBJ1-2; 7 bases match TRBD1. With V trimmed by 2 bases and J by 1 base, 4 bases remained unmatched. Germline lookup yields CDR1 LGHNA and CDR2 YSLEER. The CDR3 runs to 15 residues. CDR3 coding DNA: TGCGCCAGCAGCCAACAGAACAGGGGTAACTATGGCTACACCTTC. Translating gives CASSQQNRGNYGYTF.

The chain uses TRBV6-5 and TRBJ1-2; no clear D. The CDR3 consists of 13 residues. V lost 0 bases and J lost 6, with 8 bases in between. The germline CDR1 and CDR2 sequences are MNHEY and SVGAGI. In DNA, the CDR3 is TGTGCCAGCAGTTACTCCCAGGCGCATGGCTACACCTTC. It is translated as CASSYSQAHGYTF.